The sequence of this TCR beta chain was determined in a study of T cells in narcolepsy. Study outcomes and limitations: In some patient and control memory CD4+ samples, autoreactive clones were absent.

The CDR3 is made up of 13 amino acids. In germline, CDR1 is GTSNPN, CDR2 SVGIG (reference sequence). V lost 0 bases and J 2 bases, leaving 2 bases between the germline ends. TCRdb's copy holds only in-frame clones and misses some; the assay was immunoSEQ multiplex PCR. The profile shows 20,000 to 30,000 clones, 81% of them singletons. For this clone: Its specificity is unknown.

The clonotype was recovered from a human donor in good health. The sequencing sample was made of memory (CD45RA-) CD4+ T cells from blood. The rearrangement joins TRBV30 to TRBJ2-6; D is undetermined. The CDR3 sequence is CAWSVAGANVLTF. The CDR3 DNA reads as TGTGCCTGGAGTGTGGCTGGGGCCAACGTCCTGACTTTC.